Sequencing of this TCR beta chain was carried out in a study of Ad26.COV2.S vaccination and SARS-CoV-2 variants. Study-wide results and limits: Spike-specific TCR breadth was greater in vaccine than placebo recipients.

About this clone itself: Its matching antigen is unknown.

Noted treatment: about 20 received Ad26.COV2.S at low or high dose, single or two shots; roughly five received placebo; per-sample allocation not given. Sampling happened 63 days after the first vaccine or placebo injection. Participants' vaccine, an Ad26 vector, delivered Wuhan-strain SARS-CoV-2 spike. TCRdb's copy holds only in-frame clones and misses some; the assay was immunoSEQ multiplex PCR. The repertoire holds hundreds of thousands of clones, with roughly 90% as singletons. The CDR3 covers 15 residues. Trimming left V 2 bases short and J 7 bases short, with 17 bases between. Per germline, CDR1 LGHNA and CDR2 YNFKEQ.

Sequences were derived from peripheral blood, sampled in a trial of Ad26.COV2.S vaccine versus placebo. The source of this sequence is a person between 18 and 60 years old who received the Ad26.COV2.S COVID-19 vaccine or a placebo. This rearrangement joins TRBV4-2 to TRBJ2-5, with D possibly matching TRBD2 (6 bases). The CDR3 DNA is TGTGCCAGCAGCCAATCACTCTGGGGGGAAGGGACCCAGTACTTC. It translates to CASSQSLWGEGTQYF.